These 25 T cell receptor beta chains came from one sample sequenced in a study of CD4 and CD8 cells across lung adenocarcinoma regions (dated by TCRdb to 2017 to 2018). The library was produced with PCR. The sequencer listed for this sample is HiSeq X Ten. The public reads were reprocessed in TCRdb via fastp at Q25 and MiXCR, keeping in-frame beta chains. CDR3 protein sequences are deduplicated, and each keeps its most common genes and DNA. The sample table holds approximately 3,000 distinct CDR3 sequences, of which 64% were seen once. Clones ranked in the top ten supply roughly 18% of the sample. The sample was CD4+ T cells from the margin of a lung tumor. This sample's cell subset or site label indicates: tumor margin region. The origin of the receptors is a female donor with lung adenocarcinoma. The CD4 and CD8 labels of this study may be unreliable.

This clonotype was counted between two and nine times. CDR3: CASSEGGPNSYNEQFF. Here the CDR3 DNA reads TGTGCCAGCAGTGAAGGCGGGCCAAACTCCTACAATGAGCAGTTCTTC. The rearrangement uses TRBV6-1 and TRBJ2-1, with a tentative D call TRBD2 (5 bases). The germline V gene encodes CDR1 MNHNS and CDR2 SASEGT. The germline V and J ends were trimmed by 1 base and 0 bases, with 10 bases remaining between them. The CDR3 covers 16 residues.

This clonotype was detected only a few times. The chain employs TRBV7-2 and TRBJ2-1; 12 bases are a match to TRBD2. This CDR3 is built from 14 residues. V shed 6 bases, J shed 12 bases, and the junction held 9 bases outside the gene matches. The germline gives CDR1 SGHTA, CDR2 FQGNSA. The CDR3 DNA reads as TGTGCCAGCAGTTCCGGACTAGCGGGAAAGTGGCAGTTCTTC. This sequence encodes CASSSGLAGKWQFF.

The chain recombines TRBV6-1 with TRBJ1-5; no firm D call. The CDR3 spans 13 residues. Germline CDR1 MNHNS, CDR2 SASEGT. V was cut by 8 bases and J by 2 bases, with 10 bases left in between. Here the CDR3 DNA reads TGTGCCAGCGACCTAAATGGCAATCAGCCCCAGCATTTT. Protein product: CASDLNGNQPQHF.

The rearrangement joins TRBV6-1 to TRBJ2-3; no definite D call. The germline CDR1 and CDR2 sequences are MNHNS and SASEGT. V lost 6 bases and J 7 bases, leaving 11 bases between the germline ends. This CDR3 has 12 amino acids. Here the CDR3 reads CASSPRSNTQYF. DNA for the CDR3: TGTGCCAGCAGCCCCAGGAGTAATACGCAGTATTTT.

V is TRBV12-3 or TRBV12-4 and J is TRBJ2-5; D call uncertain. The tail of the sequence fits TRBJ2-7 better, so the J call may be wrong. The CDR3 contains 15 residues. CDR3 DNA sequence: TGTGCCAGCAGTAAAAAGGCAGGTGACCTCTACGAGCAGTACTTC. Translation: CASSKKAGDLYEQYF.

This clonotype has only one observation. The junction departs from the called germline gene at one end, perhaps through a read error. The CDR3 bases are TGTGCCAGCAGTGAGTTTCGGGGTAGCGGGGGTGAGGAGACCCAGTACTTC. The encoded protein is CASSEFRGSGGEETQYF. V is TRBV10-1 and J is TRBJ2-1; 9 bases map to TRBD2. TRBJ2-5 matches the DNA end more closely, so the J call is doubtful. Looked up from germline, CDR1 is WNHNN and CDR2 is SYGVQD (reference sequence). The CDR3 is 17 amino acids.

This clonotype has just a few counts. This sequence joins TRBV6-1 and TRBJ2-5; D is perhaps TRBD2 (5 bases). From germline, CDR1 is MNHNS and CDR2 SASEGT. The V end was cut by 7 bases, the J end by 4 bases, with 16 bases between. The CDR3 loop spans 14 amino acids. CDR3 sequence (DNA): TGTGCCAGCATAGTGTACGGGGTGTCAGAGACCCAGTACTTC. Its protein product is CASIVYGVSETQYF.

The chain has TRBV6-1 and TRBJ2-5, with 11 bases fitting TRBD1. The J call may be mistaken, given a closer DNA end match to TRBJ2-7. This CDR3 is built from 15 residues. The germline gives CDR1 MNHNS, CDR2 SASEGT. The CDR3 region is CASRHGGQGAYEQYF. As DNA, the CDR3 is TGTGCCAGCAGGCATGGGGGACAGGGGGCCTACGAGCAGTACTTC.

The chain couples TRBV7-2 to TRBJ1-4, with D hard to call. Germline loops: CDR1 SGHTA, CDR2 FQGNSA. The length of the CDR3 is 16 residues. Trimming cost V 1 base and J 2 bases, with 11 bases left between them. The CDR3 coding sequence is TGTGCCAGCAGCTTAGTCGTGCAGGCCACTAATGAAAAACTGTTTTTT. Translation: CASSLVVQATNEKLFF.

The rearrangement joins TRBV6-1 to TRBJ1-4; D call uncertain. The germline V gene encodes CDR1 MNHNS and CDR2 SASEGT. Trimming pared 6 bases from V and 1 base from J, leaving 9 bases between. The CDR3 has 14 residues. CDR3 loop: CASSTTETNEKLFF. The DNA for the CDR3 is TGTGCCAGCAGCACTACTGAAACTAATGAAAAACTGTTTTTT.

The gene calls are TRBV6-1 and TRBJ2-1, with D possibly being TRBD2 (5 bases). V lost 0 bases and J 0 bases, leaving 9 bases between the germline ends. This CDR3 has 16 residues. The germline CDR1 and CDR2 sequences are MNHNS and SASEGT. CDR3: CASSEARGFSYNEQFF. CDR3 DNA: TGTGCCAGCAGTGAAGCTCGAGGGTTCTCCTACAATGAGCAGTTCTTC.

This clonotype was observed a few times. This rearrangement joins TRBV7-2 to TRBJ2-1; D is perhaps TRBD2 (6 bases). Between the trimmed V and J ends, which lost 5 bases and 5 bases, there was a span of 16 bases. This CDR3 is 15 amino acids long. The germline V gene encodes CDR1 SGHTA and CDR2 FQGNSA. This chain's CDR3 is CASSSLGGGNNEQFF. Written as DNA, the CDR3 is TGTGCCAGCAGCAGTTTGGGGGGAGGAAACAATGAGCAGTTCTTC.

Notes on this clonotype: A junction end diverges from the germline sequence, so it may reflect a read error. The chain links TRBV6-5 to TRBJ2-3; maybe TRBD1 (6 bases). CDR3 length equals 18 residues. Germline CDR1 reads MNHEY; CDR2 reads SVGAGI. The CDR3 loop is CASSCTELGGASPDTQYF. As DNA, the CDR3 is TGTGCCAGCAGTTGTACGGAGCTTGGGGGCGCAAGCCCAGATACGCAGTACTTT.

The V and J genes are TRBV6-1 and TRBJ2-5; 8 nucleotides line up with TRBD2. Germline CDR1 and CDR2: MNHNS and SASEGT. The CDR3 consists of 14 residues. Trimming took 6 bases from V and 2 from J; bases not matched to a gene: 5. CDR3 coding DNA: TGTGCCAGCAGAAACCTAGCGGGTCAAGAGACCCAGTACTTC. Protein product: CASRNLAGQETQYF.

The V and J genes are TRBV12-5 and TRBJ2-1; the D gene is possibly TRBD2 (6 bases). Germline V gene lookup returns CDR1 LGHNT and CDR2 FRNRAP. The CDR3 length is 13 residues. V shed 7 bases and J shed 6 bases, with 13 bases lying between them. The chain's CDR3 is CASARSGPNEQFF. Here the CDR3 DNA reads TGTGCTAGTGCCAGAAGCGGGCCCAATGAGCAGTTCTTC.

The chain carries TRBV6-5 and TRBJ2-1; D might be TRBD2 (6 bases). Trimming left V 2 bases short and J 4 bases short, with 18 bases between. The CDR3 length is 17 residues. Germline lookup yields CDR1 MNHEY and CDR2 SVGAGI. CDR3 loop: CASSYGALAGSYNEQFF. Written as DNA, the CDR3 is TGTGCCAGCAGTTACGGGGCTTTGGCGGGGTCTTACAATGAGCAGTTCTTC.

The chain couples TRBV6-5 to TRBJ2-5; 12 positions agree with TRBD1. Trimming at V came to 0 bases and at J to 11 bases, leaving 7 bases not matched to a gene. This CDR3 contains 15 residues. Germline CDR1 reads MNHEY; CDR2 reads SVGAGI. As DNA, the CDR3 is TGTGCCAGCAGTTACTCGGGACAGGGGGCTGGAGAGCAGTACTTC. Its translation is CASSYSGQGAGEQYF.

The gene calls are TRBV3-1 and TRBJ2-1; 8 nucleotides match TRBD2. The germline CDR1 and CDR2 sequences are LGHDT and YNNKEL (reference sequence). The CDR3 length is 15 residues. V dropped 4 bases and J dropped 9; count of bases not matched to a gene: 11. The DNA for the CDR3 is TGTGCCAGCAGCCCGAGGGCCGGCGCGGGGGGTGAGCAGTTCTTC. Its protein product is CASSPRAGAGGEQFF.

In its sample, this clonotype ranks as large. The J gene is TRBJ1-2, the V gene TRBV6-1; 8 positions agree with TRBD1. CDR1 and CDR2 (germline): MNHNS, SASEGT. The CDR3 sequence is 15 residues long. V was clipped by 1 base and J by 2 bases; unmatched bases: 3. CDR3 DNA sequence: TGTGCCAGCAGTGAAGTAACAGGGGGGAACTATGGCTACACCTTC. Encoded protein: CASSEVTGGNYGYTF.

This chain links TRBV6-1 with TRBJ2-1; 9 bases are a match to TRBD1. The J call may be wrong; the DNA end is better matched by TRBJ2-5. Germline V CDR1 and CDR2: MNHNS, SASEGT. The CDR3 is 15 amino acids. The CDR3 loop is CASSTPGQGVRTQYF. As DNA, the CDR3 is TGTGCCAGCAGTACCCCGGGACAGGGAGTACGGACCCAGTACTTC.

J is TRBJ2-1 and V is TRBV11-2; D gene uncertain. With 2 bases removed from V and 6 bases from J, the gap between germline ends came to 5 bases. Germline V gene sequence: CDR1 SGHAT, CDR2 FQNNGV. This CDR3 comprises 12 residues. The CDR3 DNA reads TGTGCCAGCAGCTTAAAGTCCAATGAGCAGTTCTTC. This gives the protein CASSLKSNEQFF. Filled out from reference TRBV11-2 and TRBJ2-1, the complete variable domain reads EAGVAQSPRYKIIEKRQSVAFWCNPISGHATLYWYQQILGQGPKLLIQFQNNGVVDDSQLPKDRFSAERLKGVDSTLKIQPAKLEDSAVYLCASSLKSNEQFFGPGTRLTVL.

V and J are TRBV6-5 and TRBJ2-1, with TRBD1 matching over 7 bases. CDR1 MNHEY and CDR2 SVGAGI come from the germline V gene. Trimming at V came to 0 bases and at J to 4 bases, leaving 3 bases not matched to a gene. The CDR3 is made up of 15 amino acids. In nucleotides, the CDR3 is TGTGCCAGCAGTTACTCTTGGGACAGATACAATGAGCAGTTCTTC. It translates to CASSYSWDRYNEQFF.

The rearrangement links TRBV6-1 to TRBJ2-5; D gene unclear. The assigned J gene may be wrong: the sequence end matches TRBJ2-7 better. The length of the CDR3 is 11 residues. The germline V gene has CDR1 MNHNS and CDR2 SASEGT. The CDR3 nucleotides are TGTGCCAGCAGTGAGTGGGGCGAGCAGTACTTC. The encoded protein is CASSEWGEQYF.

The chain links TRBV6-5 to TRBJ1-1, with D perhaps matching TRBD1 (6 bases). CDR1 MNHEY and CDR2 SVGAGI come from the germline V gene. The CDR3 has 14 amino acids. V was cut by 0 bases and J by 4 bases, with 9 bases left in between. The CDR3 nucleotides are TGTGCCAGCAGTTACTCGGGGGCGGGCACTGAAGCTTTCTTT. Translating it yields CASSYSGAGTEAFF.

The chain employs TRBV6-5 and TRBJ2-1, with 14 bases lining up with TRBD2. V was clipped by 1 base and J by 5 bases; unmatched bases: 7. This CDR3 contains 18 residues. The germline V gene encodes CDR1 MNHEY and CDR2 SVGAGI. The CDR3 protein is CASSYFKTSGREDNEQFF. In DNA, the CDR3 is TGTGCCAGCAGTTACTTTAAGACTAGCGGGAGGGAAGACAATGAGCAGTTCTTC.